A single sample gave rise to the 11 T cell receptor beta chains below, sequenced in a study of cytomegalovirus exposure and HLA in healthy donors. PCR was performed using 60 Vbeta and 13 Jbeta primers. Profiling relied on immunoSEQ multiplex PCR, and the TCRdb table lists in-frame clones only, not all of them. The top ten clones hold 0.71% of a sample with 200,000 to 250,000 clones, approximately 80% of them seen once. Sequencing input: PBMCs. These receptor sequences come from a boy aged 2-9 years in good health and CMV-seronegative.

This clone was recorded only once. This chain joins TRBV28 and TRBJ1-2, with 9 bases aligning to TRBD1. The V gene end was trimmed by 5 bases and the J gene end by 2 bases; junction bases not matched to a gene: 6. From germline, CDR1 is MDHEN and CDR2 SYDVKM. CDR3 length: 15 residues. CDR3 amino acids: CASSLAQGANYGYTF. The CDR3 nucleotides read TGTGCCAGCAGTCTCGCACAGGGGGCGAACTATGGCTACACCTTC.

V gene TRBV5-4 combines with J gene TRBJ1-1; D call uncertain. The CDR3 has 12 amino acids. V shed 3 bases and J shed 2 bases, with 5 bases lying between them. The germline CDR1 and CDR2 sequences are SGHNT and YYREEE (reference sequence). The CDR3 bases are TGTGCCAGCAGCTCAGTAAACACTGAAGCTTTCTTT. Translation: CASSSVNTEAFF.

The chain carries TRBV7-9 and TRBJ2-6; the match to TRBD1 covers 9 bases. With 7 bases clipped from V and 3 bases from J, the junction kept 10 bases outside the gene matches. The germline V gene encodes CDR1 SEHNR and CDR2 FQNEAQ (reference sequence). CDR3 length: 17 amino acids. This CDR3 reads CASTDGQGRFGANVLTF. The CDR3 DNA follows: TGTGCCAGCACCGATGGACAGGGGAGGTTTGGGGCCAACGTCCTGACTTTC.

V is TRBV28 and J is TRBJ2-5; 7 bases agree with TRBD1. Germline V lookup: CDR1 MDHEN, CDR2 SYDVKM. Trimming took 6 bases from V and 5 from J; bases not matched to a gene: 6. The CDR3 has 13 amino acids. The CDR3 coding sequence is TGTGCCAGCAGGCCAGACAGGGTGGAGACCCAGTACTTC. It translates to CASRPDRVETQYF. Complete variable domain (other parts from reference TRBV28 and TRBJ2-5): DVKVTQSSRYLVKRTGEKVFLECVQDMDHENMFWYRQDPGLGLRLIYFSYDVKMKEKGDIPEGYSVSREKKERFSLILESASTNQTSMYLCASRPDRVETQYFGPGTRLLVL.

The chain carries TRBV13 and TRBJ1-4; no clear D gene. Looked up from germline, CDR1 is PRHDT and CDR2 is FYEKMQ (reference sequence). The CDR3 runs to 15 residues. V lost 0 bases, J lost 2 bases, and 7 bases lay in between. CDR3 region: CASSLGLITNEKLFF. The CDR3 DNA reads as TGTGCCAGCAGCTTAGGACTAATCACTAATGAAAAACTGTTTTTT.

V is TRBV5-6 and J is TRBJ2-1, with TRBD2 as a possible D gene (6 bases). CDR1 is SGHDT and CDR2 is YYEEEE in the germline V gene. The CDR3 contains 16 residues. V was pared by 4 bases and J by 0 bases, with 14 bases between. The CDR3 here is CASSKVAEVSYNEQFF. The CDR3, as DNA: TGTGCCAGCAGCAAAGTAGCGGAGGTCTCCTACAATGAGCAGTTCTTC.

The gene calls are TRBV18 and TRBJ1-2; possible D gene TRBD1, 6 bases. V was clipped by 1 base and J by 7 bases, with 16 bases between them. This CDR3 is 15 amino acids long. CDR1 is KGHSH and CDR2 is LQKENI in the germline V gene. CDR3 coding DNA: TGTGCCAGCTCACCACGAGTGACAGGAACGAGTGGCTACACCTTC. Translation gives CASSPRVTGTSGYTF. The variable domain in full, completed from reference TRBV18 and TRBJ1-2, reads NAGVMQNPRHLVRRRGQEARLRCSPMKGHSHVYWYRQLPEEGLKFMVYLQKENIIDESGMPKERFSAEFPKEGPSILRIQQVVRGDSAAYFCASSPRVTGTSGYTFGSGTRLTVV.

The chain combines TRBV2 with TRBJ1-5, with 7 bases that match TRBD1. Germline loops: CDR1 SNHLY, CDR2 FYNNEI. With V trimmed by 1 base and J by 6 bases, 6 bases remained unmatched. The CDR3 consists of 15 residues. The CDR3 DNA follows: TGTGCCAGCAGTGAAGTACGACAGGGTGGTCAGCCCCAGCATTTT. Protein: CASSEVRQGGQPQHF.

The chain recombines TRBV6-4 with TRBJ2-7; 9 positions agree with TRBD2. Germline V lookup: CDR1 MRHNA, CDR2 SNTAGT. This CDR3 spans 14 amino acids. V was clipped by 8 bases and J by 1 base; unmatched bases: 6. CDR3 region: CASPRLAVSYEQYF. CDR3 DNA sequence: TGTGCCAGCCCCCGACTAGCGGTGTCCTACGAGCAGTACTTC.

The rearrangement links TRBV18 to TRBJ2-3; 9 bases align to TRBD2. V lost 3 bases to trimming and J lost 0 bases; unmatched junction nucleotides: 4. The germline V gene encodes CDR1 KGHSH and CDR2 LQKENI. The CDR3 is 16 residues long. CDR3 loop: CASSPISGGSTDTQYF. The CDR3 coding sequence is TGTGCCAGCTCACCTATTAGCGGGGGTAGCACAGATACGCAGTATTTT.

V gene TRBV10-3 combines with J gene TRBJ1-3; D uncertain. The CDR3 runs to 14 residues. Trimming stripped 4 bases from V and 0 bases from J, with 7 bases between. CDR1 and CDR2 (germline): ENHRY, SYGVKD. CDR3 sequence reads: CAISAASSGNTIYF. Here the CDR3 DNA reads TGTGCCATCAGTGCCGCGTCCTCTGGAAACACCATATATTTT.